These 14 T cell receptor beta chains share one sample of origin, sequenced in a study of neurological immune-mediated disorders. TCRdb processed the 5' RACE reads anew with MiXCR; each CDR3 protein has one entry. The sample has tens of thousands of distinct CDR3 sequences, less than 5.5% seen once; the top ten hold about 8%. The sequenced sample was PBMCs. These receptors all come from a man aged 18 to 29 with multiple sclerosis.

This clonotype was picked up many times. The chain combines TRBV7-2 with TRBJ2-5; D gene uncertain. Trimming left V 2 bases short and J 2 bases short, with 9 bases between. The CDR3 length is 14 residues. Germline CDR1 SGHTA, CDR2 FQGNSA. CDR3 nucleotide sequence: TGTGCCAGCAGCTTAAGTAGGGCTCAAGAGACCCAGTACTTC. Encoded protein: CASSLSRAQETQYF.

This clonotype has just one count. A much bigger clone sits one base away, suggesting this may be a read error. The chain is built from TRBV7-8 and TRBJ2-7; D might be TRBD2 (5 bases). Germline V gene sequence: CDR1 SGHVS, CDR2 FQNEAQ. V lost 6 bases and J 0 bases, leaving 12 bases between the germline ends. This CDR3 has 14 amino acids. CDR3 DNA sequence: TGTGCCAGCAGGGAGGTACAAATCTCCTACGAGCAGTACTTC. Protein sequence: CASREVQISYEQYF.

This clonotype came up many times. The chain recombines TRBV20-1 with TRBJ1-6; perhaps TRBD1 as D (5 bases). Trimming cost V 6 bases and J 5 bases, with 11 bases left between them. Per the germline V gene, CDR1 is DFQATT and CDR2 is SNEGSKA (reference sequence). This CDR3 is 13 amino acids long. The CDR3 reads CSASRDHNSPLHF. CDR3 nucleotides: TGCAGTGCCAGCAGGGACCATAATTCACCCCTCCACTTT.

This clonotype was recorded at least ten times. The CDR3 coding sequence is TGCGCCAGCAGCTTTGGGCAGGGGGCCGCTAACTATGGCTACACCTTC. Translating gives CASSFGQGAANYGYTF. V is TRBV5-1 and J is TRBJ1-2, with TRBD1 matching over 8 bases. V lost 2 bases to trimming and J lost 0 bases; unmatched junction nucleotides: 6. The CDR3 sequence is 16 residues long. CDR1 and CDR2 (germline): SGHRS, YFSETQ.

Points on this clonotype: This may stem from a read error, because a much larger clone lies one nucleotide away. The chain has TRBV5-5 and TRBJ2-2; 7 bases line up with TRBD2. V trimming: 2 bases; J trimming: 7 bases; junction bases outside the gene matches: 5. Germline loops: CDR1 SGHKS, CDR2 YYEKEE (reference sequence). CDR3 size: 14 residues. The CDR3 DNA sequence: TGTGCCAGCAGCTTAATAATAGCGGGCGGGGAGCTGTTTTTT. It is translated as CASSLIIAGGELFF.

This clonotype was observed many times. The rearrangement uses TRBV5-1 and TRBJ2-2; TRBD2 might be the D (5 bases). V was cut by 4 bases and J by 7 bases, with 14 bases left in between. The CDR3 covers 14 residues. Germline CDR1 is SGHRS and CDR2 is YFSETQ. CDR3 nucleotide sequence: TGCGCCAGCAGCCCCCTTCCGGGGAGCGGGGAGCTGTTTTTT. Translated: CASSPLPGSGELFF. Full variable domain (missing parts from reference TRBV5-1 and TRBJ2-2): KAGVTQTPRYLIKTRGQQVTLSCSPISGHRSVSWYQQTPGQGLQFLFEYFSETQRNKGNFPGRFSGRQFSNSRSEMNVSTLELGDSALYLCASSPLPGSGELFFGEGSRLTVL.

The chain combines TRBV20-1 with TRBJ2-3, with D perhaps matching TRBD2 (7 bases). The V end was cut by 7 bases, the J end by 7 bases, with 12 bases between. CDR3 size: 11 residues. CDR1 DFQATT and CDR2 SNEGSKA come from the germline V gene (reference sequence). This CDR3 is CSGAGAYTQYF. The CDR3 region has the DNA TGCAGTGGCGCGGGGGCGTATACGCAGTATTTT.

This chain uses TRBV7-6 with TRBJ2-5; D not resolved. Germline V gene sequence: CDR1 SGHVS, CDR2 FNYEAQ. V was cut by 5 bases and J by 5 bases, with 12 bases left in between. The CDR3 totals 13 residues. CDR3 amino acids: CASSPAARETQYF. DNA for the CDR3: TGTGCCAGCAGCCCCGCGGCTCGCGAGACCCAGTACTTC.

This clonotype was seen many times. The chain joins TRBV20-1 to TRBJ2-3, with TRBD2 matching over 14 bases. With 6 bases clipped from V and 4 bases from J, the junction kept 6 bases outside the gene matches. CDR1 is DFQATT and CDR2 is SNEGSKA in the germline V gene (reference sequence). The CDR3 is made up of 15 amino acids. The CDR3 loop reads CSATGTSGSADTQYF. The CDR3 DNA reads as TGCAGTGCCACCGGGACTAGCGGGAGTGCAGATACGCAGTATTTT.

This clonotype showed up many times. This chain joins TRBV20-1 and TRBJ2-7, with a possible D match to TRBD1 (8 bases). The CDR3 is made up of 13 amino acids. In germline, CDR1 is DFQATT, CDR2 SNEGSKA (reference sequence). With 6 bases removed from V and 6 bases from J, the gap between germline ends came to 18 bases. CDR3 sequence reads: CSAPRTGRAEQYF. CDR3 sequence (DNA): TGCAGTGCCCCCAGGACAGGGAGGGCCGAGCAGTACTTC.

This clonotype was counted ten times or more. The chain recombines TRBV7-8 with TRBJ1-1; tentative D call: TRBD1 (5 bases). The CDR3 sequence is 13 residues long. Germline V lookup: CDR1 SGHVS, CDR2 FQNEAQ. The germline V and J ends were trimmed by 4 bases and 0 bases, with 6 bases remaining between them. The chain's CDR3 is CASSWGLNTEAFF. As DNA, the CDR3 is TGTGCCAGCAGCTGGGGGTTGAACACTGAAGCTTTCTTT.

Ten or more counts support this clonotype. The J gene is TRBJ1-2, the V gene TRBV14; D remains unclear. Germline V lookup: CDR1 SGHDN, CDR2 FVKESK. Between the trimmed V and J ends, which lost 5 bases and 4 bases, there was a span of 11 bases. The CDR3 is 13 residues long. In nucleotides, the CDR3 is TGTGCCAGCAGCGGGGTGGGAATCTATGGCTACACCTTC. Translating gives CASSGVGIYGYTF.

Many counts were recorded for this clonotype. The chain has TRBV6-6 and TRBJ2-7; unclear D gene. The CDR3 contains 12 residues. The V gene's germline CDR1 is MNHNY and CDR2 SVGAGI (reference sequence). Trimming took 2 bases from V and 7 from J, leaving 9 bases between them. The CDR3 is CASSYDPGEQYF. For the CDR3, the DNA is TGTGCCAGCAGTTACGATCCGGGTGAGCAGTACTTC.

This clonotype appeared many times. The chain links TRBV7-2 to TRBJ2-3; maybe TRBD2 (6 bases). V was shortened by 5 bases and J by 3 bases, with 18 bases between the two germline ends. CDR1 SGHTA and CDR2 FQGNSA come from the germline V gene. CDR3 size: 16 residues. CDR3 coding DNA: TGTGCCAGCAGCACCTCGGTAGCGGTGGGTACAGATACGCAGTATTTT. Amino acids: CASSTSVAVGTDTQYF.